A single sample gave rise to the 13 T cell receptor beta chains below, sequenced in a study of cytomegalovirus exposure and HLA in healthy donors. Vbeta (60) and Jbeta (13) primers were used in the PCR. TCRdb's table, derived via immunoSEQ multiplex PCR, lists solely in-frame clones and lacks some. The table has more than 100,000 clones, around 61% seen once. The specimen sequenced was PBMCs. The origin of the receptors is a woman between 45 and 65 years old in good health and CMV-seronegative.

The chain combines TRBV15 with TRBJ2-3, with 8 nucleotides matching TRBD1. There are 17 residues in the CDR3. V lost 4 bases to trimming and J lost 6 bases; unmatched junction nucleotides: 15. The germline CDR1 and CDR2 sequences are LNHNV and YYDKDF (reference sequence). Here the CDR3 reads CATSTLPGQGEPDTQYF. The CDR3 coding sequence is TGTGCCACCAGCACCCTCCCTGGACAGGGTGAGCCGGATACGCAGTATTTT.

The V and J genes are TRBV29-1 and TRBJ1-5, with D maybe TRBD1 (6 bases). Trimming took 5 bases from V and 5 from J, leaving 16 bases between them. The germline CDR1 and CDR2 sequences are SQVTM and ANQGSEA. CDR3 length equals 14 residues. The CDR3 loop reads CSVLDSQKDQPQHF. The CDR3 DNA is TGCAGCGTTCTGGACAGCCAAAAAGATCAGCCCCAGCATTTT.

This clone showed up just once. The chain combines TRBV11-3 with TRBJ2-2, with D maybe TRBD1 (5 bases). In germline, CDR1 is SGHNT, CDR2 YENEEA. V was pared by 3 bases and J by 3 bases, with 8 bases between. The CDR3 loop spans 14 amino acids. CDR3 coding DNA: TGTGCCAGCAGCTTCGCAGGGCACACCGGGGAGCTGTTTTTT. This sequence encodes CASSFAGHTGELFF.

Written as DNA, the CDR3 is TGTGCCAGCAGCGTAGATTGGCAGTATGGCTACACCTTC. This translates into CASSVDWQYGYTF. The genes are TRBV9 and TRBJ1-2; D call uncertain. The germline gives CDR1 SGDLS, CDR2 YYNGEE. The CDR3 is 13 residues long. V lost 0 bases and J 5 bases, leaving 8 bases between the germline ends.

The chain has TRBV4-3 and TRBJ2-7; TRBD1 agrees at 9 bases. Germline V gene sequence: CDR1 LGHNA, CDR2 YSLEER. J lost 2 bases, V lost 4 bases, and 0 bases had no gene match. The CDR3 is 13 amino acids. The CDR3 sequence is CASSRDRAYEQYF. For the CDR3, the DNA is TGCGCCAGCAGCCGGGACAGGGCCTACGAGCAGTACTTC.

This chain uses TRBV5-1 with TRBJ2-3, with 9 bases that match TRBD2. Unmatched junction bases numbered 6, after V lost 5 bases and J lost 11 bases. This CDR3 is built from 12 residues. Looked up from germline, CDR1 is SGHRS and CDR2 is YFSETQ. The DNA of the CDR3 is TGCGCCAGCAGGCACTCTAGCGGGGAGCAGTATTTT. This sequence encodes CASRHSSGEQYF.

In DNA form, the CDR3 reads TGCAGCGCCATGGGACAGATGAACACTGAAGCTTTCTTT. This codes for CSAMGQMNTEAFF. The V call is TRBV29-1, the J call TRBJ1-1; TRBD1 matches 7 bases. The J segment lost 0 bases and the V segment lost 7 bases, leaving 5 bases of the junction unmatched. This CDR3 region has 13 residues. The germline gives CDR1 SQVTM, CDR2 ANQGSEA.

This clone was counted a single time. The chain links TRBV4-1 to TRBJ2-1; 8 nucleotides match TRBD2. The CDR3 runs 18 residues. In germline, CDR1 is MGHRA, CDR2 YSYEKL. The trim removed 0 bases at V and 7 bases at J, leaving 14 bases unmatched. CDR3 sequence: CASSQEAGGAGTLNEQFF. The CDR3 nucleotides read TGCGCCAGCAGCCAAGAGGCGGGAGGAGCGGGGACGCTTAATGAGCAGTTCTTC.

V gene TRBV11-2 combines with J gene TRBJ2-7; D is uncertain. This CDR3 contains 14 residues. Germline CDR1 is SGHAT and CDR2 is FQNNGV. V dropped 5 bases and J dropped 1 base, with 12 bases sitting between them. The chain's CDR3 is CASSPDAVSYEQYF. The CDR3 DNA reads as TGTGCCAGCAGCCCCGACGCGGTATCCTACGAGCAGTACTTC. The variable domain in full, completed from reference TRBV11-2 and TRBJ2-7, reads EAGVAQSPRYKIIEKRQSVAFWCNPISGHATLYWYQQILGQGPKLLIQFQNNGVVDDSQLPKDRFSAERLKGVDSTLKIQPAKLEDSAVYLCASSPDAVSYEQYFGPGTRLTVT.

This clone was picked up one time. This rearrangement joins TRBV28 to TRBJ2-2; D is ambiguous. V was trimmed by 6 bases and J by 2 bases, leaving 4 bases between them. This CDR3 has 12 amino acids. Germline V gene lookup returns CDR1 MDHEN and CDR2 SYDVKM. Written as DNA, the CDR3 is TGTGCCAGCAGGTCAAACACCGGGGAGCTGTTTTTT. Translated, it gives CASRSNTGELFF.

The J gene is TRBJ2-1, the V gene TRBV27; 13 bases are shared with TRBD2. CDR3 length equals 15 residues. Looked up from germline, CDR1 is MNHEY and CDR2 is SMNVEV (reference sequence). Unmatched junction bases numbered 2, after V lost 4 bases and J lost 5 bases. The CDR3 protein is CASSSGTSGNNEQFF. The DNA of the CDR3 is TGTGCCAGCAGTTCCGGGACTAGCGGGAACAATGAGCAGTTCTTC.

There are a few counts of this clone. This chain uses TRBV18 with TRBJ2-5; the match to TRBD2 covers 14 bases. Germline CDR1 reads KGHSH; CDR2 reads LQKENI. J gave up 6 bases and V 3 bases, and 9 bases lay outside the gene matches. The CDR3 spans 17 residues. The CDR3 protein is CASSPLGTSGGMKTQYF. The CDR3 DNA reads TGTGCCAGCTCACCCCTAGGGACTAGCGGGGGTATGAAGACCCAGTACTTC.

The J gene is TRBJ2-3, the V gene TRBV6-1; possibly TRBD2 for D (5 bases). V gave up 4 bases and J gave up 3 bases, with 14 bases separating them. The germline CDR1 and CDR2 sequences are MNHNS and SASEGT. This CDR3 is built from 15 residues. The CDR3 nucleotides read TGTGCCAGCAGTGTTGGTGTTCGGGGTACAGATACGCAGTATTTT. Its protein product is CASSVGVRGTDTQYF.